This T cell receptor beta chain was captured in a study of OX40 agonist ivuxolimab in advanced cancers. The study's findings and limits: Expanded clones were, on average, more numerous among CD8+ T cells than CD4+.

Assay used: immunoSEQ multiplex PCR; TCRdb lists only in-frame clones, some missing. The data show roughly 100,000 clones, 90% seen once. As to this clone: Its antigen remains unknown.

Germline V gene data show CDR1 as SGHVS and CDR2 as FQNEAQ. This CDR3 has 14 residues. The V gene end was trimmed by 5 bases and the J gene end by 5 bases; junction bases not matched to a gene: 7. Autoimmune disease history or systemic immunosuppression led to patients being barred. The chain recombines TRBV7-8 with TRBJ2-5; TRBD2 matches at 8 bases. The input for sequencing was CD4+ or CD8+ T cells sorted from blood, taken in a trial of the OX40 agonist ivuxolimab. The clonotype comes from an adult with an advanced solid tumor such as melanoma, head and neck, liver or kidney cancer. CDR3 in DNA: TGTGCCAGCAGCCTAGGGACTAGTCAGGAGACCCAGTACTTC. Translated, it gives CASSLGTSQETQYF.